This TCR beta chain was documented in a study of CD8+CD57+ T cells in acquired aplastic anemia. Study background: The average for DNA from sorted CD4+ and CD8+ cells was 3 to 3.5 ug. Healthy donors averaged about 10 million reads for CD4+ cells.

Study conclusions and caveats: Patients shared just under 30 CD8+ CDR3 sequences with controls. Patients and controls had CD8+ Simpson's diversity values that were not significantly distinct.

As concerns this clonotype: Its antigen is unknown.

The germline V gene encodes CDR1 LGHNA and CDR2 YSLEER. J lost 4 bases, V lost 0 bases, and 0 bases had no gene match. This CDR3 comprises 15 residues. Genomic DNA served as template for TCR beta VDJ and CDR3 profiling. TCRdb redid the calling of the reads with MiXCR, one entry per CDR3 protein. Of about 210,000 distinct CDR3 sequences in the sample, approximately 60% were seen once. V gene TRBV4-3 combines with J gene TRBJ2-2, with 9 positions matching TRBD1. Specimen: sorted CD4+, CD8+, or CD8+CD57+ T cells (not recorded which) from PBMCs. This TCR was recovered from a human donor in good health. CDR3: CASSQETGGTGELFF. As DNA, the CDR3 is TGCGCCAGCAGCCAAGAGACAGGGGGCACCGGGGAGCTGTTTTTT.